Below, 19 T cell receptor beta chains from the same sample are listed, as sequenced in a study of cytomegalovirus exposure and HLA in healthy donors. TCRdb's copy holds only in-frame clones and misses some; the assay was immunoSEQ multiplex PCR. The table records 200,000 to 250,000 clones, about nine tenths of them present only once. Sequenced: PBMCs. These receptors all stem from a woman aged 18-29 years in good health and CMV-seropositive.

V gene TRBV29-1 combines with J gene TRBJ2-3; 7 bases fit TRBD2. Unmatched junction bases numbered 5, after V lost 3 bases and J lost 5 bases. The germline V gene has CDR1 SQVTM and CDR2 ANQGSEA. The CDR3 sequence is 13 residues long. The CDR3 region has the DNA TGCAGCGTTGACGCGGGAGAGGTAGATACGCAGTATTTT. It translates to CSVDAGEVDTQYF.

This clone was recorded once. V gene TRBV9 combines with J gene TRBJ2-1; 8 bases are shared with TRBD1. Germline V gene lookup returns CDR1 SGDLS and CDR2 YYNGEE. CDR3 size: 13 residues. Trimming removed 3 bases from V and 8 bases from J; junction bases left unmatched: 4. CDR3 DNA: TGTGCCAGCAGCGCCCGGACAGGGCATGAGCAGTTCTTC. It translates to CASSARTGHEQFF.

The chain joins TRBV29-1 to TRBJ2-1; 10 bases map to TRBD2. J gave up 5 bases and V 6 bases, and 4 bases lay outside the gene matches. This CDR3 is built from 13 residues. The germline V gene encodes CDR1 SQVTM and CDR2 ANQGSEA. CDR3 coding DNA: TGCAGCGTCGCCGGGACTAGCGACAATGAGCAGTTCTTC. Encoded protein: CSVAGTSDNEQFF.

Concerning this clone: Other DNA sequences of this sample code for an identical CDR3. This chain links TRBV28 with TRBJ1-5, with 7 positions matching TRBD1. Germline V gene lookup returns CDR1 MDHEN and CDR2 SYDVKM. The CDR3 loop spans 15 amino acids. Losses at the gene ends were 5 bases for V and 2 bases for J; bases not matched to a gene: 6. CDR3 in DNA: TGTGCCAGCAGTACCCGACAGGGAGGCAATCAGCCCCAGCATTTT. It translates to CASSTRQGGNQPQHF.

The CDR3 reads CASGNLDLTF. For the CDR3, the DNA is TGTGCCAGCGGCAACCTAGACCTGACTTTC. The chain uses TRBV28 and TRBJ2-7; D remains ambiguous. The J call is uncertain, as TRBJ2-6 better fits the DNA end. There are 10 residues in the CDR3. The germline V gene encodes CDR1 MDHEN and CDR2 SYDVKM.

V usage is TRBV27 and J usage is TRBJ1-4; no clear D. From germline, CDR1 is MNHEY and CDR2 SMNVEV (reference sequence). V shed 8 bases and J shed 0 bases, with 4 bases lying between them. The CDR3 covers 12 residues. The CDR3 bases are TGTGCCAGCCGCGCAACTAATGAAAAACTGTTTTTT. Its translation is CASRATNEKLFF. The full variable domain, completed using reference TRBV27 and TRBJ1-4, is EAQVTQNPRYLITVTGKKLTVTCSQNMNHEYMSWYRQDPGLGLRQIYYSMNVEVTDKGDVPEGYKVSRKEKRNFPLILESPSPNQTSLYFCASRATNEKLFFGSGTQLSVL.

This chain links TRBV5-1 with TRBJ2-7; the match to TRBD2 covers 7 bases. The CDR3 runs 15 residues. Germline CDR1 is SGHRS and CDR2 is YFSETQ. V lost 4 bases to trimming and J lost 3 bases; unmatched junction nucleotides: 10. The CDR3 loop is CASSPLALKHYEQYF. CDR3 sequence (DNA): TGCGCCAGCAGCCCACTAGCGTTAAAACACTACGAGCAGTACTTC.

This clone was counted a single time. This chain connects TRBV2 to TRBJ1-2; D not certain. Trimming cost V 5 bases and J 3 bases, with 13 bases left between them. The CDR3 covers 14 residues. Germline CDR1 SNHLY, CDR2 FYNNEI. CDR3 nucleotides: TGTGCCAGCAGTACAACAGAGGGTGACTATGGCTACACCTTC. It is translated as CASSTTEGDYGYTF.

As DNA, the CDR3 is TGTGCCACCAGCAGGCCCGAGGGGGTCAACTATGGCTACACCTTC. Protein sequence: CATSRPEGVNYGYTF. The chain recombines TRBV15 with TRBJ1-2, with D maybe TRBD1 (6 bases). The V gene lost 3 bases and the J gene lost 2 bases, with 13 bases spanning the gap. This CDR3 region has 15 residues. The germline gives CDR1 LNHNV, CDR2 YYDKDF (reference sequence).

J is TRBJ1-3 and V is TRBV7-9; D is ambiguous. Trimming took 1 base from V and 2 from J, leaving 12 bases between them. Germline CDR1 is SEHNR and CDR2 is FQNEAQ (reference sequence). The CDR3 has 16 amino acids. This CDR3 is CASSLEAGGPGNTIYF. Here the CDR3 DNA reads TGTGCCAGCAGCTTAGAGGCTGGAGGTCCTGGAAACACCATATATTTT. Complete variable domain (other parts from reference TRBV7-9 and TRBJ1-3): DTGVSQNPRHKITKRGQNVTFRCDPISEHNRLYWYRQTLGQGPEFLTYFQNEAQLEKSRLLSDRFSAERPKGSFSTLEIQRTEQGDSAMYLCASSLEAGGPGNTIYFGEGSWLTVV.

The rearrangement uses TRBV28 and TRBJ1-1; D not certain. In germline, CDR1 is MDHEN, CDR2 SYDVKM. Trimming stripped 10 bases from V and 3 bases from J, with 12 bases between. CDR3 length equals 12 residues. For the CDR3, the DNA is TGTGCCACATGGGGAGGGTACACTGAAGCTTTCTTT. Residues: CATWGGYTEAFF. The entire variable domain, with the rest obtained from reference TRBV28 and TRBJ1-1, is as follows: DVKVTQSSRYLVKRTGEKVFLECVQDMDHENMFWYRQDPGLGLRLIYFSYDVKMKEKGDIPEGYSVSREKKERFSLILESASTNQTSMYLCATWGGYTEAFFGQGTRLTVV.

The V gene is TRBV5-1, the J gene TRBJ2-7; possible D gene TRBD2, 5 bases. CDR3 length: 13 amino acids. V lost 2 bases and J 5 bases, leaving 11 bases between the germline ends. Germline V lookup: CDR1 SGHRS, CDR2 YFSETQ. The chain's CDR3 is CASSFGVGNEQYF. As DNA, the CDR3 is TGCGCCAGCAGCTTCGGGGTTGGAAACGAGCAGTACTTC. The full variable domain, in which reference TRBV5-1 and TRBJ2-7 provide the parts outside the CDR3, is KAGVTQTPRYLIKTRGQQVTLSCSPISGHRSVSWYQQTPGQGLQFLFEYFSETQRNKGNFPGRFSGRQFSNSRSEMNVSTLELGDSALYLCASSFGVGNEQYFGPGTRLTVT.

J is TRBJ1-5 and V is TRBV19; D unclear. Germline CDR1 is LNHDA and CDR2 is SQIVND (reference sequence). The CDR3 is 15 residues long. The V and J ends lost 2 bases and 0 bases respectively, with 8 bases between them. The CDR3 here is CASSIKPGSNQPQHF. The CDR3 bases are TGTGCCAGTAGTATAAAACCAGGTAGCAATCAGCCCCAGCATTTT.

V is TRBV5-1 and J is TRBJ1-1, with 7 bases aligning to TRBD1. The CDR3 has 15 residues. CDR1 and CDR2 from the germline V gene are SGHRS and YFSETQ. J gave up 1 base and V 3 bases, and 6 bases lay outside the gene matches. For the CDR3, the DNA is TGCGCCAGCAGCTCCCGGACAGGACAGAACACTGAAGCTTTCTTT. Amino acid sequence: CASSSRTGQNTEAFF.

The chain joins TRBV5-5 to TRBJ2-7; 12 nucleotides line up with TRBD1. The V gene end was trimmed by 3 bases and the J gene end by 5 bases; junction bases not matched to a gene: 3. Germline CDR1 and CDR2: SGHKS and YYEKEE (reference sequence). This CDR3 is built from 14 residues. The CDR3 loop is CASSSGQGANEQYF. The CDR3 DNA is TGTGCCAGCAGCTCGGGACAGGGGGCAAACGAGCAGTACTTC. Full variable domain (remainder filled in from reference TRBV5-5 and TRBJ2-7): DAGVTQSPTHLIKTRGQQVTLRCSPISGHKSVSWYQQVLGQGPQFIFQYYEKEERGRGNFPDRFSARQFPNYSSELNVNALLLGDSALYLCASSSGQGANEQYFGPGTRLTVT.

CDR3 nucleotide sequence: TGTGCCAGCAGCTCCGGGACAACCATGAACACTGAAGCTTTCTTT. Translating it yields CASSSGTTMNTEAFF. The chain uses TRBV27 and TRBJ1-1; maybe TRBD1 (6 bases). CDR3 length equals 15 residues. V gave up 6 bases and J gave up 0 bases, with 14 bases separating them. CDR1 is MNHEY and CDR2 is SMNVEV in the germline V gene (reference sequence).

Here the CDR3 DNA reads TGTGCCAGCAGCCAAGGGGGCTACGGGAGAGATGAGACCCAGTACTTC. As protein: CASSQGGYGRDETQYF. This sequence joins TRBV4-2 and TRBJ2-5, with D possibly matching TRBD2 (6 bases). The CDR3 covers 16 residues. Trimming left V 1 base short and J 5 bases short, with 17 bases between. Germline V CDR1 and CDR2: LGHNA, YNFKEQ.

This CDR3 is CASSPRGLGTEAFF. The CDR3 bases are TGTGCCAGCAGCCCGCGGGGATTAGGCACTGAAGCTTTCTTT. The chain carries TRBV5-4 and TRBJ1-1; no definite D call. V was clipped by 4 bases and J by 4 bases, with 14 bases between them. Germline CDR1 SGHNT, CDR2 YYREEE (reference sequence). This CDR3 spans 14 amino acids.

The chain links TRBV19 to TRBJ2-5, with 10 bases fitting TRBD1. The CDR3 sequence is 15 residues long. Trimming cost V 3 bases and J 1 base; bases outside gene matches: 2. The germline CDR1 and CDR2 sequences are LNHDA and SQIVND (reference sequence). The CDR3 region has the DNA TGTGCCAGTAGTATGGGACAGGGGTTCCAAGAGACCCAGTACTTC. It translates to CASSMGQGFQETQYF.